A single sample is the source of the 10 T cell receptor beta chains below, sequenced in a study of blood T cell repertoires in COVID-19. Generated by immunoSEQ multiplex PCR, the TCRdb table keeps only in-frame clones and is missing some. The top ten clones hold over 2% of a sample with fewer than 250,000 clones, around 88% of them seen once. The sample comprised PBMCs or T cells enriched from blood (not recorded which). The receptors here all came from a woman in her forties or fifties who had recovered from COVID-19.

V gene TRBV30 combines with J gene TRBJ1-2; 7 bases match TRBD1. This CDR3 spans 11 amino acids. Germline V gene sequence: CDR1 GTSNPN, CDR2 SVGIG (reference sequence). V dropped 3 bases and J dropped 13; count of bases not matched to a gene: 8. DNA for the CDR3: TGTGCCTGGAGGGCAGGGGGGCTTCCCACCTTC. Translated, it gives CAWRAGGLPTF.

This clone has only one observation. The CDR3 loop reads CATSIRTGWNQPQHF. As DNA, the CDR3 is TGTGCCACCAGCATCCGGACAGGGTGGAATCAGCCCCAGCATTTT. The chain recombines TRBV15 with TRBJ1-5; 8 bases agree with TRBD1. Germline V lookup: CDR1 LNHNV, CDR2 YYDKDF (reference sequence). The trim removed 4 bases at V and 4 bases at J, leaving 6 bases unmatched. The CDR3 has 15 amino acids.

The V and J genes are TRBV14 and TRBJ1-2; D gene unclear. Germline values: CDR1 SGHDN, CDR2 FVKESK. The CDR3 totals 13 residues. The ends were cut back, 0 bases at V and 7 bases at J, with 9 bases in the middle. The CDR3 DNA reads TGTGCCAGCAGCCAAGAGATATGGGCTGGCTACACCTTC. Translating gives CASSQEIWAGYTF.

The chain joins TRBV6-5 to TRBJ1-6; tentatively, D is TRBD1 (5 bases). Trimming removed 7 bases at V and 7 bases at J, with 17 bases between. CDR1 is MNHEY, CDR2 SVGAGI, per germline. The CDR3 runs 15 residues. This chain's CDR3 is CASNNGGTVNSPLHF. CDR3 nucleotides: TGTGCCAGCAATAACGGGGGGACTGTCAATTCACCCCTCCACTTT.

This chain links TRBV4-3 with TRBJ1-2, with 8 positions matching TRBD1. This CDR3 comprises 14 residues. Looked up from germline, CDR1 is LGHNA and CDR2 is YSLEER. The J segment lost 2 bases and the V segment lost 1 base, leaving 0 bases of the junction unmatched. CDR3 region: CASSQGTGNYGYTF. CDR3 bases: TGCGCCAGCAGCCAAGGGACAGGGAACTATGGCTACACCTTC.

J is TRBJ2-3 and V is TRBV10-3; D call uncertain. V gave up 2 bases and J gave up 4 bases, with 13 bases separating them. The CDR3 runs 15 residues. Germline V gene sequence: CDR1 ENHRY, CDR2 SYGVKD. The CDR3 sequence: CAISEVAESADTQYF. CDR3 nucleotides: TGTGCCATCAGTGAGGTGGCAGAATCAGCAGATACGCAGTATTTT.

The chain combines TRBV28 with TRBJ2-3; TRBD2 agrees at 13 bases. The germline V gene encodes CDR1 MDHEN and CDR2 SYDVKM. V was pared by 6 bases and J by 6 bases, with 12 bases of the junction left unmatched. The CDR3 is 17 residues long. The DNA for the CDR3 is TGTGCCAGCAGAACAGGCGGACTAGCGGGAGTAAGCGATACGCAGTATTTT. This translates into CASRTGGLAGVSDTQYF.

The chain has TRBV7-6 and TRBJ1-5; 8 bases match TRBD1. This CDR3 has 16 amino acids. With 5 bases clipped from V and 2 bases from J, the junction kept 8 bases outside the gene matches. In germline, CDR1 is SGHVS, CDR2 FNYEAQ. The CDR3: CASSPGQGMGNQPQHF. CDR3 nucleotides: TGTGCCAGCAGCCCAGGACAGGGAATGGGCAATCAGCCCCAGCATTTT.

The chain has TRBV2 and TRBJ2-5; no firm D call. CDR1 and CDR2 from the germline V gene are SNHLY and FYNNEI. The V end was cut by 1 base, the J end by 1 base, with 4 bases between. This CDR3 spans 13 amino acids. CDR3 nucleotides: TGTGCCAGCAGTGAAGTCTTCCAAGAGACCCAGTACTTC. It encodes CASSEVFQETQYF.

This clone was counted once. J is TRBJ2-3 and V is TRBV18; 11 bases are a match to TRBD1. The germline V gene encodes CDR1 KGHSH and CDR2 LQKENI. V lost 3 bases and J lost 5; bases outside the gene matches: 4. The length of the CDR3 is 15 residues. The CDR3 DNA reads TGTGCCAGCTCACCGGACAGGGGGCAGGGAGATACGCAGTATTTT. Translating it yields CASSPDRGQGDTQYF.